This T cell receptor beta chain was recorded in a study of blood T cell repertoires in COVID-19. Turning to the study itself: COVID-19 samples collected from the United States, Italy and Spain covered acute and convalescent phases. The cDNA or gDNA used as material had been derived from T cells, B-cell-depleted T cells, or PBMCs.

The length of the CDR3 is 15 residues. The V gene's germline CDR1 is SGHTA and CDR2 FQGNSA. Concerning this clone: One end of the junction varies from germline; a read error may be responsible.

Per the original data handling: Amplified reference gene primers provided the basis for estimating nucleated cell counts. Profiled with immunoSEQ multiplex PCR; TCRdb holds only in-frame clones, not every one. The DNA was the basis for D and trimming; V, J and clone size are from that table. The table has about 15,000 clones, less than 80% seen once. This receptor was taken from a man aged 65 to 85 with active or convalescent COVID-19. Material: peripheral blood. V is TRBV7-2 and J is TRBJ2-6, with a weak D call TRBD2 (6 bases). For the CDR3, the DNA is TGTGCTAGCAGCCCAGGGAGGACTGGGGCCAACGTCCTGACTTTC. The encoded protein is CASSPGRTGANVLTF.